This is a list of T cell receptor beta chains from one sample in a study of identical twins. TCRdb recomputed calls from the 5' RACE reads with MiXCR, one row per CDR3 protein. Counted here are 1.5 million or so distinct CDR3 sequences, roughly 35% occurring once; the ten biggest clones make up approximately 0.25%. The sequenced sample was cord blood. Receptors originate from a newborn girl in good health. The CDR3 runs from the conserved cysteine through the conserved F or W. The D gene is left open where the match is weak. Clone size, where shown, is once, few, many, or a class for clones that have expanded.

D gene,clone size,J gene,V gene,CDR3 protein,CDR3 DNA
TRBD1,-,TRBJ1-5,TRBV3-1,CASSQGQGAFQPQHF,TGTGCCAGCAGCCAAGGACAGGGGGCTTTTCAGCCCCAGCATTTT
TRBD2,few,TRBJ2-3,TRBV9,CASSVRLAGSDTQYF,TGTGCCAGCAGCGTTCGGCTAGCGGGATCAGATACGCAGTATTTT
TRBD2,many,TRBJ2-3,TRBV5-1,CASSPSGRDTQYF,TGCGCCAGCAGCCCTAGCGGGAGGGATACGCAGTATTTT
-,few,TRBJ2-3,TRBV29-1,CSVGGASGTDTQYF,TGCAGCGTTGGGGGGGCATCGGGCACAGATACGCAGTATTTT
TRBD1,-,TRBJ1-6,TRBV5-6,CASTLLTGAPLHF,TGTGCCAGCACCCTACTAACAGGGGCACCCCTCCACTTT
-,-,TRBJ2-3,TRBV20-1,CSATPGADTQYF,TGCAGTGCAACCCCCGGGGCAGATACGCAGTATTTT
-,few,TRBJ1-2,TRBV7-9,CASSLASGLNYGYTF,TGTGCCAGCAGCTTAGCGTCAGGCCTCAACTATGGCTACACCTTC
-,-,TRBJ1-6,TRBV6-6,CASSQTHQSSYNSPLHF,TGTGCCAGCAGCCAGACACACCAGAGCTCCTATAATTCACCCCTCCACTTT
-,-,TRBJ2-4,TRBV6-6,CASSYSWSSAKNIQYF,TGTGCCAGCAGTTACTCATGGAGTTCGGCCAAAAACATTCAGTACTTC
-,few,TRBJ2-5,TRBV9,CASSVAYGGPYQETQYF,TGTGCCAGCAGCGTAGCGTACGGGGGGCCGTACCAAGAGACCCAGTACTTC
-,once,TRBJ2-1,TRBV4-1,CASRTVRGSNEQFF,TGCGCCAGCAGGACAGTGAGGGGGAGCAATGAGCAGTTCTTC
TRBD2,few,TRBJ2-3,TRBV20-1,CSARLAGVRDTQYF,TGCAGTGCGAGACTAGCGGGGGTAAGGGATACGCAGTATTTT
-,few,TRBJ1-6,TRBV7-2,CASSLDFTPPLHF,TGTGCCAGCAGCTTAGATTTTACTCCACCCCTCCACTTT
TRBD2,-,TRBJ2-5,TRBV2,CASYWGGQETQYF,TGTGCCAGCTACTGGGGGGGACAAGAGACCCAGTACTTC
-,-,TRBJ2-2,TRBV10-2,CASCGLPTGELFF,TGCGCCAGCTGTGGGCTACCCACCGGGGAGCTGTTTTTT
TRBD1,few,TRBJ1-1,TRBV5-1,CASSKDRGRGTEAFF,TGCGCCAGCAGCAAGGACAGGGGGCGAGGCACTGAAGCTTTCTTT
-,-,TRBJ1-1,TRBV5-1,CASRVGATEAFF,TGCGCCAGCAGGGTAGGGGCCACTGAAGCTTTCTTT
TRBD1,-,TRBJ1-1,TRBV5-1,CASSIRTGSMNTEAFF,TGCGCCAGCAGCATCCGGACAGGTTCCATGAACACTGAAGCTTTCTTT
-,few,TRBJ2-1,TRBV4-2,CASSQGQLASLNNEQFF,TGTGCCAGCAGCCAAGGCCAGCTAGCGTCCTTAAACAATGAGCAGTTCTTC
TRBD2,-,TRBJ2-7,TRBV6-5,CASSYFASGGYEQYF,TGTGCCAGCAGTTACTTCGCTAGCGGGGGTTACGAGCAGTACTTC
TRBD2,many,TRBJ2-1,TRBV5-1,CASSLASGGYNEQFF,TGCGCCAGCAGCTTGGCTAGCGGGGGGTACAATGAGCAGTTCTTC
TRBD1,few,TRBJ1-2,TRBV15,CATSRVGTGRPGYTF,TGTGCCACCAGCAGAGTAGGGACAGGGCGTCCTGGCTACACCTTC
-,few,TRBJ2-7,TRBV20-1,CSASSQGYEQYF,TGCAGTGCTAGCTCACAGGGCTACGAGCAGTACTTC
TRBD2,once,TRBJ2-2,TRBV5-1,CASSFGLAGGVGTGELFF,TGCGCCAGCAGCTTCGGTCTAGCGGGAGGCGTGGGCACCGGGGAGCTGTTTTTT
-,many,TRBJ2-3,TRBV10-3,CASREGGTDTQYF,TGTGCCAGCAGGGAAGGTGGCACAGATACGCAGTATTTT
-,-,TRBJ2-7,TRBV20-1,CSARAARVPYNEQYF,TGCAGTGCTAGAGCGGCCAGGGTCCCTTACAATGAGCAGTACTTC
TRBD1,-,TRBJ2-3,TRBV29-1,CSASGTGGIDTQYF,TGCAGCGCCTCCGGGACAGGGGGTATAGATACGCAGTATTTT
TRBD1,few,TRBJ2-7,TRBV28,CASSPGTGYSYEQYF,TGTGCCAGCAGTCCCGGGACAGGATACTCCTACGAGCAGTACTTC
-,many,TRBJ2-7,TRBV4-1,CASSQAESPLYEQYF,TGCGCCAGCAGCCAAGCTGAGTCCCCTCTCTACGAGCAGTACTTC
-,-,TRBJ2-5,TRBV20-1,CSAPGSGTQYF,TGCAGTGCCCCCGGGAGCGGGACCCAGTACTTC
-,-,TRBJ2-7,TRBV28,CASSLRRTEQYF,TGTGCCAGCAGTCTTCGGCGTACCGAGCAGTACTTC
-,few,TRBJ1-5,TRBV7-2,CASSLGPVGGNQPQHF,TGTGCCAGCAGCTTAGGGCCCGTCGGTGGCAATCAGCCCCAGCATTTT
TRBD1,few,TRBJ2-1,TRBV29-1,CSAPTGDEQFF,TGCAGCGCCCCGACAGGGGATGAGCAGTTCTTC
TRBD2,few,TRBJ2-1,TRBV6-1,CASSLAGGGLSSYNEQFF,TGTGCCAGCAGTCTAGCGGGAGGCGGATTAAGCTCCTACAATGAGCAGTTCTTC
-,-,TRBJ1-4,TRBV6-6,CASSYRLRGANEKLFF,TGTGCCAGCAGTTACCGGCTACGGGGGGCGAATGAAAAACTGTTTTTT
TRBD1,-,TRBJ1-2,TRBV4-1,CASGRTGLNGYTF,TGCGCCAGCGGCCGGACAGGGCTCAATGGCTACACCTTC
-,few,TRBJ2-3,TRBV20-1,CSASGLAMVGTDTQYF,TGCAGTGCTAGCGGGCTAGCGATGGTGGGCACAGATACGCAGTATTTT
-,few,TRBJ2-7,TRBV5-1,CASSFEGERYEQYF,TGCGCCAGCAGCTTCGAAGGGGAGCGGTACGAGCAGTACTTC
-,-,TRBJ1-4,TRBV12-3/TRBV12-4,CASSFLPNEKLFF,TGTGCCAGCAGTTTTTTGCCTAATGAAAAACTGTTTTTT
-,once,TRBJ2-7,TRBV5-5,CASRLLGTGYEQYF,TGTGCCAGCAGGTTGTTGGGGACGGGCTACGAGCAGTACTTC
-,many,TRBJ1-2,TRBV29-1,CSVGGGLTNGYTF,TGCAGCGTTGGGGGAGGACTAACTAATGGCTACACCTTC